The 2 T cell receptor beta chains below all came from one sample that was sequenced in a study of blood T cell repertoires in COVID-19. Profiling relied on immunoSEQ multiplex PCR, and the TCRdb table lists in-frame clones only, not all of them. The sample holds almost 250,000 clones, 86% seen once. The sequenced material came from peripheral blood. These receptors were obtained from a woman older than 75 with COVID-19, enrolled during active disease.

This sequence joins TRBV27 and TRBJ1-6; maybe TRBD1 (5 bases). The CDR3 is made up of 16 amino acids. CDR1 is MNHEY and CDR2 is SMNVEV in the germline V gene (reference sequence). The V gene lost 2 bases and the J gene lost 7 bases, with 15 bases spanning the gap. The CDR3 nucleotides read TGTGCCAGCAGTTTAAAGGCGGGGCACACGAATTCACCCCTCCACTTT. It is translated as CASSLKAGHTNSPLHF.

V is TRBV30 and J is TRBJ2-7; the D gene is possibly TRBD1 (5 bases). Germline lookup yields CDR1 GTSNPN and CDR2 SVGIG (reference sequence). This CDR3 spans 14 amino acids. Deletions cut 0 bases from V and 2 bases from J, with 11 bases between. CDR3 nucleotides: TGTGCCTGGAGTGTAGTGGTAGGGGCCTACGAGCAGTACTTC. Amino acids: CAWSVVVGAYEQYF.